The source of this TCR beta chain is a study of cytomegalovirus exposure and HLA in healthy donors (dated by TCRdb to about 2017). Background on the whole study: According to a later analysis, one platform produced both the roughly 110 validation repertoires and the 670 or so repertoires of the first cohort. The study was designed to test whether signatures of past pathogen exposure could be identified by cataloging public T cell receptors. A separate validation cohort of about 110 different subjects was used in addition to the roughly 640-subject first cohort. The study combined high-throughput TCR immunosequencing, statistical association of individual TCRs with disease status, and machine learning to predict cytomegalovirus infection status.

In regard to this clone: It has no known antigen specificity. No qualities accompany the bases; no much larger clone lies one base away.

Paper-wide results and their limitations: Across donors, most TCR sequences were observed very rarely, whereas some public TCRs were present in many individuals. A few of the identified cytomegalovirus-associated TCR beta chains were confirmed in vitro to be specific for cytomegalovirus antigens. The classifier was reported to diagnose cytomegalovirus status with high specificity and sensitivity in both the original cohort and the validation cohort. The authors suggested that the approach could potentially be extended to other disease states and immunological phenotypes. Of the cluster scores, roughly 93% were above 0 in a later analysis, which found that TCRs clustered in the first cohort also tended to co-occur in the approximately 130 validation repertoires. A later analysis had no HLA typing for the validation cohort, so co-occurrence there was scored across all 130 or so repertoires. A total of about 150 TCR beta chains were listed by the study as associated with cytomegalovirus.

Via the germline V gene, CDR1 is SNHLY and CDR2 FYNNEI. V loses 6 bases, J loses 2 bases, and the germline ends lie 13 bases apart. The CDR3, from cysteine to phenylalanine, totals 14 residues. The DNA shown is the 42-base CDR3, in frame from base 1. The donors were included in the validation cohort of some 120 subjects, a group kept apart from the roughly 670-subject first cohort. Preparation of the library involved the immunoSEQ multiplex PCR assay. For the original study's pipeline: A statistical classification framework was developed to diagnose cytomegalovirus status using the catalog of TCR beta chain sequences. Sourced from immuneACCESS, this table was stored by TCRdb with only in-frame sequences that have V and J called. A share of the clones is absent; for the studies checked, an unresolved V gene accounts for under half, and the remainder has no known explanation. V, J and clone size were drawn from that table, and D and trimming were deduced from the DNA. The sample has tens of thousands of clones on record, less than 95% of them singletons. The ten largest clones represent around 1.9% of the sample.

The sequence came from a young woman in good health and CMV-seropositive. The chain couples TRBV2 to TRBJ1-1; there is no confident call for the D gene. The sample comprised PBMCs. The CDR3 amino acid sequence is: CASSDGLSNTEAFF. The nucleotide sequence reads TGTGCCAGCAGCGATGGACTCAGTAACACTGAAGCTTTCTTT.